A selection of T cell receptor beta chains follows, all from one sample in a study of beta chain features in type 1 diabetes. This table comes from immunoSEQ multiplex PCR, and its TCRdb copy is limited to in-frame clones, with some not included. Counted here are 130,000 to 150,000 clones, less than 11% occurring once; the ten biggest clones make up under 1.5%. Sequenced sample: naive CD4+ T cells from blood. These receptors all stem from a man aged 18-30 years in good health. CDR3s include the opening cysteine and the closing phenylalanine or tryptophan. D genes are given only for firm matches. Clone size appears in some rows only: once, few, many, or a class for an expanded clone.

V gene	clone size	J gene	D gene	CDR3 protein	CDR3 DNA
TRBV10-3	.	TRBJ1-2	.	CAISESKIGRNYGYTF	TGTGCCATCAGTGAGTCGAAAATCGGGAGAAACTATGGCTACACCTTC
TRBV2	.	TRBJ2-7	.	CASSDPGVVHEQYF	TGTGCCAGCAGTGACCCAGGGGTTGTCCACGAGCAGTACTTC
TRBV11-2	.	TRBJ2-1	TRBD2	CASSLLAGANNEQFF	TGTGCCAGCAGCTTATTAGCGGGGGCGAACAATGAGCAGTTCTTC
TRBV7-8	many	TRBJ2-1	TRBD2	CASSSPGLEGYNEQFF	TGTGCCAGCAGCTCACCGGGACTAGAAGGCTACAATGAGCAGTTCTTC
TRBV27	.	TRBJ1-5	TRBD1	CASSPGTGANQPQHF	TGTGCCAGCAGTCCAGGGACAGGGGCTAATCAGCCCCAGCATTTT
TRBV4-2	many	TRBJ1-2	.	CASSPIGRDGYTF	TGTGCCAGCAGCCCCATTGGCCGGGATGGCTACACCTTC
TRBV5-1	few	TRBJ2-6	.	CASTIQGSPGANVLTF	TGCGCCAGCACCATACAGGGAAGTCCTGGGGCCAACGTCCTGACTTTC
TRBV28	many	TRBJ2-7	TRBD1	CASSPGTGTYEQYF	TGTGCCAGCAGCCCCGGGACAGGAACCTACGAGCAGTACTTC
TRBV5-1	few	TRBJ2-3	.	CASSFGGSSTDTQYF	TGCGCCAGCAGCTTTGGTGGCAGTTCGACAGATACGCAGTATTTT
TRBV7-7	.	TRBJ2-1	TRBD1	CASSMGQGAEQFF	TGTGCCAGCAGCATGGGACAGGGAGCTGAGCAGTTCTTC
TRBV9	few	TRBJ1-2	.	CASSVGTGSPYGYTF	TGTGCCAGCAGCGTAGGAACAGGGTCTCCCTATGGCTACACCTTC
TRBV11-3	.	TRBJ1-6	TRBD1	CASSKDRGSPLHF	TGTGCCAGCAGCAAAGACAGGGGCTCACCCCTCCACTTT
TRBV9	.	TRBJ1-5	.	CASSVGGGSQPQHF	TGTGCCAGCAGCGTAGGTGGAGGGTCTCAGCCCCAGCATTTT
TRBV5-1	.	TRBJ2-1	TRBD2	CASSLDTSGGFSSYNEQFF	TGCGCCAGCAGCTTGGATACTAGCGGGGGCTTTAGCTCCTACAATGAGCAGTTCTTC
TRBV7-9	few	TRBJ2-3	TRBD2	CASSFRTSGGSTDTQYF	TGTGCCAGCAGCTTCCGGACTAGCGGGGGATCCACAGATACGCAGTATTTT
TRBV7-3	many	TRBJ2-1	.	CASSPYNEQFF	TGTGCCAGCAGCCCATACAATGAGCAGTTCTTC
TRBV19	once	TRBJ2-2	TRBD2	CASTGLPRGELFF	TGTGCCAGTACGGGACTACCGCGCGGGGAGCTGTTTTTT
TRBV5-1	.	TRBJ1-2	.	CASSLGTVNYGYTF	TGCGCCAGCAGCTTGGGGACAGTTAACTATGGCTACACCTTC
TRBV6-1	few	TRBJ2-7	TRBD1	CASSSLDRGNEQYF	TGTGCCAGCAGTTCGTTGGACAGGGGCAACGAGCAGTACTTC
TRBV29-1	.	TRBJ2-7	.	CSVEQTYEQYF	TGCAGCGTTGAACAGACCTACGAGCAGTACTTC
TRBV5-1	few	TRBJ1-2	.	CASSLTDSRYGYTF	TGCGCCAGCAGCTTGACGGACAGCAGATATGGCTACACCTTC
TRBV7-2	.	TRBJ1-1	TRBD1	CASSFEGQVTEAFF	TGTGCCAGCAGCTTCGAGGGACAGGTCACTGAAGCTTTCTTT
TRBV5-1	.	TRBJ2-7	TRBD1	CASSTPRDRDYEQYF	TGCGCCAGCAGCACGCCCCGGGACAGGGACTACGAGCAGTACTTC
TRBV5-1	few	TRBJ1-2	.	CASSLSGEYGYTF	TGCGCCAGCAGCTTGTCGGGGGAATATGGCTACACCTTC
TRBV9	few	TRBJ2-5	.	CASSVGRRETQYF	TGTGCCAGCAGCGTAGGACGGAGGGAGACCCAGTACTTC
TRBV2	few	TRBJ1-1	TRBD1	CASRRTGRNTEAFF	TGTGCCAGCAGGAGGACAGGCCGAAACACTGAAGCTTTCTTT
TRBV20-1	many	TRBJ2-7	TRBD1	CSAKTGYEQYF	TGCAGTGCTAAGACAGGGTACGAGCAGTACTTC
TRBV5-1	few	TRBJ1-1	.	CASSLTLRENTEAFF	TGCGCCAGCAGCTTGACACTGCGGGAGAACACTGAAGCTTTCTTT
TRBV27	few	TRBJ1-1	TRBD1	CASRGPGQLVTEAFF	TGTGCCAGCAGGGGGCCGGGACAGTTGGTCACTGAAGCTTTCTTT
TRBV19	few	TRBJ2-1	TRBD2	CASRSGTTYNEQFF	TGTGCCAGTAGGTCAGGGACTACCTACAATGAGCAGTTCTTC
TRBV6-5	.	TRBJ2-1	TRBD2	CASSSGLARDEQFF	TGTGCCAGCAGTTCCGGACTAGCGAGGGATGAGCAGTTCTTC
TRBV7-2	few	TRBJ1-4	.	CASSLDRGRGNEKLFF	TGTGCCAGCAGCTTAGATCGGGGCAGGGGTAATGAAAAACTGTTTTTT
TRBV11-1	few	TRBJ2-3	TRBD2	CASSPGLAGASTDTQYF	TGTGCCAGCAGCCCAGGACTAGCGGGGGCCAGCACAGATACGCAGTATTTT
TRBV7-2	.	TRBJ1-5	.	CASSLMGGPQHF	TGTGCCAGCAGCTTAATGGGAGGGCCCCAGCATTTT
TRBV27	few	TRBJ1-2	TRBD1	CASSKQGESSGYTF	TGTGCCAGCAGTAAACAGGGGGAAAGTTCTGGCTACACCTTC
TRBV18	.	TRBJ1-2	.	CASSPPGRVHYGYTF	TGTGCCAGCTCACCACCCGGCAGGGTGCACTATGGCTACACCTTC
TRBV30	.	TRBJ2-7	.	CAWSSRDFLLGYEQYF	TGTGCCTGGAGCTCGCGGGACTTCCTTCTAGGCTACGAGCAGTACTTC
TRBV7-9	few	TRBJ2-7	TRBD1	CASSQHQITGGNEQYF	TGTGCCAGCAGCCAACACCAAATAACAGGGGGGAACGAGCAGTACTTC
TRBV10-3	.	TRBJ1-2	.	CAISGQDYGYTF	TGTGCCATCAGTGGCCAGGACTATGGCTACACCTTC
TRBV4-1	.	TRBJ2-1	TRBD2	CASSRSGLAGASYNEQFF	TGCGCCAGCAGCCGATCGGGACTAGCGGGGGCCTCCTACAATGAGCAGTTCTTC
TRBV5-1	few	TRBJ1-1	TRBD1	CASSLQGPLNTEAFF	TGCGCCAGCAGCCTACAGGGGCCCTTGAACACTGAAGCTTTCTTT
TRBV9	.	TRBJ2-5	TRBD2	CASSVSGAETQYF	TGTGCCAGCAGCGTTAGCGGGGCGGAGACCCAGTACTTC
TRBV27	few	TRBJ2-5	.	CASSLAVQETQYF	TGTGCCAGCAGTTTAGCAGTCCAAGAGACCCAGTACTTC
TRBV10-3	few	TRBJ1-2	TRBD1	CAISPGQGAYGYTF	TGTGCCATCAGTCCGGGACAGGGGGCCTATGGCTACACCTTC